Listed below are T cell receptor beta chains from one sample, sequenced in a study of neurological immune-mediated disorders. TCRdb reanalysed the 5' RACE reads using MiXCR and keeps one entry per CDR3 protein. Seen here are about 38,000 distinct CDR3 sequences, approximately 5.1% observed once, and the top ten hold about 10%. Input material: CD4+ T cells from blood. These receptors originate from a man between 18 and 29 years old in good health. The CDR3 runs from the conserved cysteine through the conserved F or W. The order of the fields is clone size, J gene, V gene, D gene, CDR3 length, CDR3 DNA, CDR3 protein. D genes are given only for firm matches. The listing skips clone size in some rows; elsewhere it reads once, few, many or a size class.

clone size: many; J gene: TRBJ2-7; V gene: TRBV5-1; D gene: NA; CDR3 length: 14; CDR3 DNA: TGCGCCAGCAGCTTGGTACAGGGTTTAGGCGAGCAGTACTTC; CDR3 protein: CASSLVQGLGEQYF
clone size: many; J gene: TRBJ1-5; V gene: TRBV6-2/TRBV6-3; D gene: NA; CDR3 length: 16; CDR3 DNA: TGTGCCACCTCGCCGGGGGCGACATATAGCAATCAGCCCCAGCATTTT; CDR3 protein: CATSPGATYSNQPQHF
clone size: NA; J gene: TRBJ2-1; V gene: TRBV5-4; D gene: NA; CDR3 length: 12; CDR3 DNA: TGTGCCAGCAGCTTGGCTCAGGGTGAGCAGTTCTTC; CDR3 protein: CASSLAQGEQFF
clone size: many; J gene: TRBJ1-1; V gene: TRBV14; D gene: TRBD1; CDR3 length: 14; CDR3 DNA: TGTGCCAGCAGCCGAGACAGGGGGACGCCTGAAGCTTTCTTT; CDR3 protein: CASSRDRGTPEAFF
clone size: many; J gene: TRBJ2-5; V gene: TRBV18; D gene: NA; CDR3 length: 12; CDR3 DNA: TGTGCCAGCTCACCCGAGATGGAGACCCAGTACTTC; CDR3 protein: CASSPEMETQYF
clone size: many; J gene: TRBJ2-5; V gene: TRBV7-2; D gene: TRBD1; CDR3 length: 13; CDR3 DNA: TGTGCCAGCAGCTTCGACAGGGAAGAGACCCAGTACTTC; CDR3 protein: CASSFDREETQYF
clone size: many; J gene: TRBJ2-7; V gene: TRBV6-5; D gene: TRBD2; CDR3 length: 15; CDR3 DNA: TGTGCCAGCGCCTTGGGACTAGCGGGCTCCTACGAGCAGTACTTC; CDR3 protein: CASALGLAGSYEQYF
clone size: few; J gene: TRBJ1-2; V gene: TRBV3-1; D gene: NA; CDR3 length: 12; CDR3 DNA: TGTGCCAGCAGCCAAGGAGAGTATGGCTACACCTTC; CDR3 protein: CASSQGEYGYTF
clone size: many; J gene: TRBJ2-7; V gene: TRBV29-1; D gene: TRBD1; CDR3 length: 12; CDR3 DNA: TGCAGCGTTGAAGGACAGGGCTACGAGCAGTACTTC; CDR3 protein: CSVEGQGYEQYF
clone size: many; J gene: TRBJ1-4; V gene: TRBV7-9; D gene: NA; CDR3 length: 12; CDR3 DNA: TGTGCCAGCAGCTTATTGGTTGAAAAACTGTTTTTT; CDR3 protein: CASSLLVEKLFF
clone size: many; J gene: TRBJ1-2; V gene: TRBV25-1; D gene: NA; CDR3 length: 13; CDR3 DNA: TGTGCCAGCAGTTTCGCAGGGGTTAGTGGCTACACCTTC; CDR3 protein: CASSFAGVSGYTF
clone size: many; J gene: TRBJ1-3; V gene: TRBV6-5; D gene: NA; CDR3 length: 16; CDR3 DNA: TGTGCCTGCAAACCCGGACCCGAGACACGGGGAAACACCATATATTTT; CDR3 protein: CACKPGPETRGNTIYF
clone size: many; J gene: TRBJ2-1; V gene: TRBV10-3; D gene: NA; CDR3 length: 16; CDR3 DNA: TGTGCCATCAGTGTTCCCCTGATATTTTCGGCCAATGAGCAGTTCTTC; CDR3 protein: CAISVPLIFSANEQFF
clone size: many; J gene: TRBJ2-2; V gene: TRBV10-3; D gene: NA; CDR3 length: 14; CDR3 DNA: TGTGCCATCAGTGGGACAGAGAACACCGGGGAGCTGTTTTTT; CDR3 protein: CAISGTENTGELFF
clone size: many; J gene: TRBJ2-2; V gene: TRBV18; D gene: TRBD1; CDR3 length: 15; CDR3 DNA: TGTGCCAGCTCACCGCCACAGGGGGCCACCGGGGAGCTGTTTTTT; CDR3 protein: CASSPPQGATGELFF
clone size: many; J gene: TRBJ1-5; V gene: TRBV2; D gene: NA; CDR3 length: 14; CDR3 DNA: TGTGCCAGCAGCCTAGACATGAAGGGGCAGCCCCAGCATTTT; CDR3 protein: CASSLDMKGQPQHF
clone size: many; J gene: TRBJ1-4; V gene: TRBV7-2; D gene: NA; CDR3 length: 14; CDR3 DNA: TGTGCCAGCAATGAGGGCTTAACTAATGAAAAACTGTTTTTT; CDR3 protein: CASNEGLTNEKLFF
clone size: many; J gene: TRBJ1-1; V gene: TRBV10-3; D gene: NA; CDR3 length: 13; CDR3 DNA: TGTGCCATCAGTGAGCGGGCGCACACTGAAGCTTTCTTT; CDR3 protein: CAISERAHTEAFF
clone size: many; J gene: TRBJ2-5; V gene: TRBV7-2; D gene: NA; CDR3 length: 13; CDR3 DNA: TGTGCCAGCAGCACCCACAGTCAAGAGACCCAGTACTTC; CDR3 protein: CASSTHSQETQYF
clone size: many; J gene: TRBJ2-2; V gene: TRBV7-2; D gene: NA; CDR3 length: 14; CDR3 DNA: TGTGCCAGCAGCCGCCGAAGTCTCCCCGGGGAGCTGTTTTTT; CDR3 protein: CASSRRSLPGELFF
clone size: many; J gene: TRBJ1-2; V gene: TRBV29-1; D gene: NA; CDR3 length: 12; CDR3 DNA: TGCAGCGCCTTGACAGATTACTATGGCTACACCTTC; CDR3 protein: CSALTDYYGYTF
clone size: many; J gene: TRBJ1-5; V gene: TRBV7-2; D gene: NA; CDR3 length: 13; CDR3 DNA: TGTGCCAGCAGCCCCAGGGACCCCTTGTCCCAGCATTTT; CDR3 protein: CASSPRDPLSQHF
clone size: many; J gene: TRBJ2-3; V gene: TRBV27; D gene: NA; CDR3 length: 15; CDR3 DNA: TGTGCCAGCAGTTTATGGCGGGGACGCACAGATACGCAGTATTTT; CDR3 protein: CASSLWRGRTDTQYF
clone size: many; J gene: TRBJ2-2; V gene: TRBV5-1; D gene: NA; CDR3 length: 17; CDR3 DNA: TGCGCCAGCAGCTTGGCACCCCAGGGGACTAACACCGGGGAGCTGTTTTTT; CDR3 protein: CASSLAPQGTNTGELFF
clone size: many; J gene: TRBJ1-1; V gene: TRBV20-1; D gene: NA; CDR3 length: 12; CDR3 DNA: TGCAGTGCTAGAATGACCGGGGCGGCGGCTTTCTTT; CDR3 protein: CSARMTGAAAFF
clone size: NA; J gene: TRBJ2-3; V gene: TRBV7-6; D gene: NA; CDR3 length: 16; CDR3 DNA: TGTGTCAGCAGCCCCCGGAACCGCCTAAGCACAGATACGCAGTATTTT; CDR3 protein: CVSSPRNRLSTDTQYF
clone size: NA; J gene: TRBJ2-7; V gene: TRBV7-9; D gene: NA; CDR3 length: 15; CDR3 DNA: TGTGCCAGCAGCTTAGTCGACTTCCAGGCCTACGAGCAGTACTTC; CDR3 protein: CASSLVDFQAYEQYF
clone size: many; J gene: TRBJ2-3; V gene: TRBV20-1; D gene: NA; CDR3 length: 11; CDR3 DNA: TGCAGTGCTAGAGAATCAGATACGCAGTATTTT; CDR3 protein: CSARESDTQYF
clone size: many; J gene: TRBJ1-2; V gene: TRBV12-3/TRBV12-4; D gene: NA; CDR3 length: 12; CDR3 DNA: TGTGCCAGCAGAGCCGGGGACTATGGCTACACCTTC; CDR3 protein: CASRAGDYGYTF
clone size: many; J gene: TRBJ2-1; V gene: TRBV5-1; D gene: TRBD2; CDR3 length: 15; CDR3 DNA: TGCGCCAGCAGCTCTAGCGGGGGGGCATACAATGAGCAGTTCTTC; CDR3 protein: CASSSSGGAYNEQFF
clone size: many; J gene: TRBJ2-7; V gene: TRBV11-2; D gene: NA; CDR3 length: 15; CDR3 DNA: TGTGCCAGCAGCTTAGATCAGGGGAGCTCCTACGAGCAGTACTTC; CDR3 protein: CASSLDQGSSYEQYF
clone size: many; J gene: TRBJ2-7; V gene: TRBV29-1; D gene: NA; CDR3 length: 13; CDR3 DNA: TGCAGCGTTGCGTTACAGGAAGGCTACGAGCAGTACTTC; CDR3 protein: CSVALQEGYEQYF
clone size: many; J gene: TRBJ2-5; V gene: TRBV29-1; D gene: NA; CDR3 length: 13; CDR3 DNA: TGCAGCGTTGAAGACCTAGGGGTTAGGACCCAGTACTTC; CDR3 protein: CSVEDLGVRTQYF
clone size: NA; J gene: TRBJ1-1; V gene: TRBV12-5; D gene: NA; CDR3 length: 14; CDR3 DNA: TGTGCTAGTGGTTTGGTACAGCAGAACACTGAAGCTTTCTTT; CDR3 protein: CASGLVQQNTEAFF
clone size: many; J gene: TRBJ2-1; V gene: TRBV7-9; D gene: NA; CDR3 length: 14; CDR3 DNA: TGTGCCAGCAGCGACCTACAGGGAGCGGATGAGCAGTTCTTC; CDR3 protein: CASSDLQGADEQFF
clone size: NA; J gene: TRBJ1-2; V gene: TRBV7-2; D gene: NA; CDR3 length: 14; CDR3 DNA: TGTGCCAGCAGCTTAACGCAGGGAGAGGGTGGCTACACCTTC; CDR3 protein: CASSLTQGEGGYTF
clone size: many; J gene: TRBJ2-5; V gene: TRBV5-6; D gene: NA; CDR3 length: 12; CDR3 DNA: TGTGCCAGCAGCTTGTTACAGGAGACCCAGTACTTC; CDR3 protein: CASSLLQETQYF
clone size: many; J gene: TRBJ2-5; V gene: TRBV6-5; D gene: TRBD2; CDR3 length: 15; CDR3 DNA: TGTGCCAGCAGCCCGACTAGCGGGGGGAAAGAGACCCAGTACTTC; CDR3 protein: CASSPTSGGKETQYF
clone size: many; J gene: TRBJ1-1; V gene: TRBV3-1; D gene: NA; CDR3 length: 15; CDR3 DNA: TGTGCCAGCAGCCAAACGGGACACCTAAACACTGAAGCTTTCTTT; CDR3 protein: CASSQTGHLNTEAFF
clone size: many; J gene: TRBJ1-6; V gene: TRBV27; D gene: NA; CDR3 length: 15; CDR3 DNA: TGTGCCAGCAGTCCAACAGGGTTACGGAATTCACCCCTCCACTTT; CDR3 protein: CASSPTGLRNSPLHF
clone size: many; J gene: TRBJ1-6; V gene: TRBV29-1; D gene: NA; CDR3 length: 13; CDR3 DNA: TGCAGCGTTGGGACAATTCCTAATTCACCCCTCCACTTT; CDR3 protein: CSVGTIPNSPLHF
clone size: NA; J gene: TRBJ1-2; V gene: TRBV11-2; D gene: NA; CDR3 length: 14; CDR3 DNA: TGTGTCAGCAGCTCGACTGCTTACCGTCATGGCTACACCTTC; CDR3 protein: CVSSSTAYRHGYTF
clone size: many; J gene: TRBJ2-1; V gene: TRBV5-1; D gene: TRBD2; CDR3 length: 15; CDR3 DNA: TGCGCCAGCAGGGAGCGGGGGGGGAACTACAATGAGCAGTTCTTC; CDR3 protein: CASRERGGNYNEQFF
clone size: many; J gene: TRBJ2-5; V gene: TRBV5-1; D gene: TRBD2; CDR3 length: 16; CDR3 DNA: TGCGCCAGCCGGAAGGGGATAGCGGGGCTTCAAGAGACCCAGTACTTC; CDR3 protein: CASRKGIAGLQETQYF